This T cell receptor (beta chain) was identified during a study of blood T cell repertoires in COVID-19. Study-wide context: COVID-19 samples, acute and convalescent, were from the United States, Italy and Spain. PBMCs, B-cell-depleted T cells, or T cells provided the cDNA or gDNA that made up the material.

The repertoire was sequenced with immunoSEQ multiplex PCR; TCRdb's copy has only in-frame clones and lacks some. Here the sample spans nearly 200,000 clones, around four fifths being singletons. This clone was detected only once. Trimming cost V 1 base and J 1 base, with 6 bases left between them. The CDR3 has 14 amino acids. Germline values: CDR1 SSHAT, CDR2 FNYEAQ (reference sequence). This chain uses TRBV7-7 with TRBJ2-3, with a tentative D call TRBD2 (5 bases). The receptor was derived from a human donor with acute or convalescent COVID-19. The donor label of this sample is uncertain. Sequencing used peripheral blood. CDR3 sequence (DNA): TGTGCCAGCAGCTTAGTTAGCGGCACAGATACGCAGTATTTT. Translated: CASSLVSGTDTQYF. Based on the CDR3 plus reference TRBV7-7 and TRBJ2-3, the full variable domain is GAGVSQSPRYKVTKRGQDVTLRCDPISSHATLYWYQQALGQGPEFLTYFNYEAQPDKSGLPSDRFSAERPEGSISTLTIQRTEQRDSAMYRCASSLVSGTDTQYFGPGTRLTVL.